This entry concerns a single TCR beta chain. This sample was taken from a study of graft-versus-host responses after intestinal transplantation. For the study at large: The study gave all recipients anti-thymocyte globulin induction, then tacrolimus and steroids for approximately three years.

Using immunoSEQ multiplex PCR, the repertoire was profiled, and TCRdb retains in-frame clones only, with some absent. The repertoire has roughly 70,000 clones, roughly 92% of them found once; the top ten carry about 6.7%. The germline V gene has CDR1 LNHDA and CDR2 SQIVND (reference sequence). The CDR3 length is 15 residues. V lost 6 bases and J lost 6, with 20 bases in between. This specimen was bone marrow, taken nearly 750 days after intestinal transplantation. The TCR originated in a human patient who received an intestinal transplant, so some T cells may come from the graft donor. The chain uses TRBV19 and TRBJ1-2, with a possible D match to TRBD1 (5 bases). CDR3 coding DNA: TGTGCCAGTAGCGAAACCGGGACTCAACTAGATGGCTACACCTTC. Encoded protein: CASSETGTQLDGYTF.